These 24 T cell receptor beta chains were all obtained from the same sample, sequenced in a study of cytomegalovirus exposure and HLA in healthy donors. This table comes from immunoSEQ multiplex PCR, and its TCRdb copy is limited to in-frame clones, with some not included. The sample consists of fewer than 130,000 clones, 88% of them appearing once. Sequenced: PBMCs. Receptor source: a woman in her twenties or thirties in good health and CMV-seropositive.

This clone was observed a few times. The rearrangement joins TRBV5-1 to TRBJ2-2; TRBD2 agrees at 9 bases. V dropped 0 bases and J dropped 4; count of bases not matched to a gene: 7. This CDR3 contains 17 residues. Germline assignment: CDR1 SGHRS and CDR2 YFSETQ. The CDR3 reads CASSLGVSGRTTGELFF. Written as DNA, the CDR3 is TGCGCCAGCAGCTTGGGGGTTAGCGGGAGAACCACCGGGGAGCTGTTTTTT.

The CDR3 reads CASSERGDSNTEAFF. The CDR3 DNA reads TGTGCCAGCAGTGAGCGGGGGGACAGCAACACTGAAGCTTTCTTT. The chain joins TRBV6-1 to TRBJ1-1; 7 bases fit TRBD1. The V gene end was trimmed by 3 bases and the J gene end by 2 bases; junction bases not matched to a gene: 6. The CDR3 totals 15 residues. Germline CDR1 and CDR2: MNHNS and SASEGT.

The chain links TRBV13 to TRBJ1-2; perhaps TRBD1 as D (6 bases). The CDR3 sequence is 14 residues long. In germline, CDR1 is PRHDT, CDR2 FYEKMQ (reference sequence). V was trimmed by 4 bases and J by 2 bases, leaving 11 bases between them. This CDR3 is CASSSRQGNYGYTF. CDR3 in DNA: TGTGCCAGCAGCTCCCGCCAGGGGAACTATGGCTACACCTTC. Full variable domain (outside the CDR3, taken from reference TRBV13 and TRBJ1-2): AAGVIQSPRHLIKEKRETATLKCYPIPRHDTVYWYQQGPGQDPQFLISFYEKMQSDKGSIPDRFSAQQFSDYHSELNMSSLELGDSALYFCASSSRQGNYGYTFGSGTRLTVV.

V gene TRBV7-2 combines with J gene TRBJ1-3; D may be TRBD1 (6 bases). The CDR3 covers 13 residues. The germline CDR1 and CDR2 sequences are SGHTA and FQGNSA. V was trimmed by 6 bases and J by 3 bases, leaving 9 bases between them. The CDR3 sequence: CASSPRGGNTIYF. The CDR3 DNA follows: TGTGCCAGCAGTCCCAGGGGTGGAAACACCATATATTTT.

V gene TRBV15 combines with J gene TRBJ1-1, with D possibly matching TRBD1 (5 bases). The germline gives CDR1 LNHNV, CDR2 YYDKDF (reference sequence). The V end lost 0 bases, the J end lost 7 bases, and 9 bases lay between the germline ends. This CDR3 spans 13 amino acids. The CDR3 nucleotides read TGTGCCACCAGCAGAGATCCAACAGGTGAAGCTTTCTTT. Its translation is CATSRDPTGEAFF.

The V and J genes are TRBV4-3 and TRBJ2-3, with TRBD2 matching 9 bases. Trimming cost V 2 bases and J 6 bases; bases outside gene matches: 12. Germline assignment: CDR1 LGHNA and CDR2 YSLEER. The CDR3 totals 17 residues. This CDR3 reads CASSQSYSGRRADTQYF. CDR3 bases: TGCGCCAGCAGCCAATCATATAGCGGGAGACGGGCGGATACGCAGTATTTT.

This chain connects TRBV6-5 to TRBJ2-7, with 7 bases aligning to TRBD2. Germline-derived CDR1 and CDR2 are MNHEY and SVGAGI. Trimming took 5 bases from V and 3 from J; bases not matched to a gene: 1. The CDR3 consists of 12 residues. The CDR3 DNA is TGTGCCAGCAGTCGCGGGGGCTACGAGCAGTACTTC. It specifies CASSRGGYEQYF.

The rearrangement uses TRBV5-5 and TRBJ2-5, with D perhaps TRBD1 (5 bases). V shed 3 bases and J shed 5 bases, with 17 bases lying between them. Germline loops: CDR1 SGHKS, CDR2 YYEKEE (reference sequence). This CDR3 is 15 amino acids long. CDR3 protein: CASSSSQGLAETQYF. For the CDR3, the DNA is TGTGCCAGCAGCTCATCCCAGGGATTGGCGGAGACCCAGTACTTC.

The chain links TRBV27 to TRBJ2-3, with TRBD1 matching 11 bases. V lost 6 bases, J lost 2 bases, and 7 bases stayed unmatched. The CDR3 runs 16 residues. Per the germline V gene, CDR1 is MNHEY and CDR2 is SMNVEV (reference sequence). CDR3 residues: CASRPLDRGLTDTQYF. In DNA form, the CDR3 reads TGTGCCAGCAGACCACTGGACAGGGGGCTCACAGATACGCAGTATTTT.

The chain is built from TRBV5-6 and TRBJ1-3; D is unclear. The CDR3 loop spans 15 amino acids. The germline CDR1 and CDR2 sequences are SGHDT and YYEEEE. The germline V and J ends were trimmed by 0 bases and 0 bases, with 7 bases remaining between them. The CDR3 loop reads CASSLGSNSGNTIYF. The CDR3 coding sequence is TGTGCCAGCAGCTTGGGCAGTAACTCTGGAAACACCATATATTTT.

The chain joins TRBV7-9 to TRBJ1-4, with D uncertain. With 5 bases removed from V and 6 bases from J, the gap between germline ends came to 4 bases. This CDR3 has 11 amino acids. CDR1 is SEHNR and CDR2 is FQNEAQ in the germline V gene (reference sequence). CDR3 coding DNA: TGTGCCAGCAGCCGTGATGAAAAACTGTTTTTT. This gives the protein CASSRDEKLFF.

The rearrangement uses TRBV29-1 and TRBJ2-3; 13 nucleotides agree with TRBD2. CDR3 length: 15 amino acids. The V and J ends lost 4 bases and 1 base, in that order; junction bases with no gene match: 2. The germline V gene has CDR1 SQVTM and CDR2 ANQGSEA. The CDR3 DNA sequence: TGCAGCGTTGGACTAGCGGGGGGTCGCACAGATACGCAGTATTTT. Its translation: CSVGLAGGRTDTQYF.

This clone was observed once. V is TRBV6-6 and J is TRBJ2-5, with a tentative D call TRBD2 (5 bases). V was cut by 2 bases and J by 2 bases, with 6 bases left in between. CDR1 and CDR2 from the germline V gene are MNHNY and SVGAGI (reference sequence). This CDR3 has 13 amino acids. DNA for the CDR3: TGTGCCAGCAGTTACCGGGGACAAGAGACCCAGTACTTC. The encoded protein is CASSYRGQETQYF.

V usage is TRBV30 and J usage is TRBJ2-7; TRBD2 aligns across 9 bases. The germline gives CDR1 GTSNPN, CDR2 SVGIG (reference sequence). Germline trimming cut 2 bases from V and 6 bases from J; bases unmatched to any gene: 8. The CDR3 length is 14 residues. The CDR3, as DNA: TGTGCCTGGAGTCTTAGCGGGAGTGTCGTCGAGCAGTACTTC. Translation gives CAWSLSGSVVEQYF.

Notes on this clone: Other DNA sequences from this sample encode an identical CDR3 as well. This rearrangement joins TRBV18 to TRBJ2-5, with D possibly matching TRBD2 (5 bases). Deletions cut 2 bases from V and 5 bases from J, with 9 bases between. The CDR3 spans 13 residues. The V gene's germline CDR1 is KGHSH and CDR2 LQKENI. The CDR3 loop reads CASSPSGGETQYF. For the CDR3, the DNA is TGTGCCAGCTCACCATCGGGCGGGGAGACCCAGTACTTC.

This clone has a handful of counts. The CDR3 DNA is TGTGCCAGCAGCCCAGCCCCGGGTTCGGGGGATACGCAGTATTTT. This codes for CASSPAPGSGDTQYF. This chain joins TRBV7-2 and TRBJ2-3; D is possibly TRBD2 (5 bases). The V end lost 5 bases, the J end lost 6 bases, and 18 bases lay between the germline ends. Germline lookup yields CDR1 SGHTA and CDR2 FQGNSA. This CDR3 region has 15 residues.

This rearrangement joins TRBV1 to TRBJ2-7; the table's D call, TRBD2, has no DNA check behind it. TRBV1 is assigned pseudogene status. The CDR3 has 19 amino acids. The CDR3 is CTSSQETSGRAMDHYEQYF. For the CDR3, the DNA is TGCACCAGCAGCCAAGAAACTAGCGGGAGGGCCATGGATCACTACGAGCAGTACTTC.

The gene calls are TRBV5-5 and TRBJ1-2, with a possible D match to TRBD1 (6 bases). Germline CDR1 and CDR2: SGHKS and YYEKEE (reference sequence). The CDR3 is 13 residues long. V lost 4 bases, J lost 4 bases, and 11 bases lay in between. The CDR3 nucleotides are TGTGCCAGCAGCCGGGGGGGCCTCTATGGCTACACCTTC. It is translated as CASSRGGLYGYTF.

The chain couples TRBV4-3 to TRBJ2-7; 8 bases agree with TRBD2. Germline values: CDR1 LGHNA, CDR2 YSLEER. The CDR3 contains 15 residues. V dropped 3 bases and J dropped 1; count of bases not matched to a gene: 5. CDR3 sequence reads: CASSQGAGASYEQYF. The CDR3 DNA sequence: TGCGCCAGCAGCCAGGGAGCGGGAGCATCCTACGAGCAGTACTTC.

V gene TRBV5-1 combines with J gene TRBJ2-7, with D perhaps TRBD2 (5 bases). The V end lost 4 bases, the J end lost 2 bases, and 10 bases lay between the germline ends. Germline lookup yields CDR1 SGHRS and CDR2 YFSETQ. The CDR3 length is 13 residues. CDR3 sequence: CASSMTNTYEQYF. The CDR3 DNA reads TGCGCCAGCAGCATGACTAACACCTACGAGCAGTACTTC.

V is TRBV18 and J is TRBJ2-5, with D unresolved. CDR3 size: 13 residues. Germline V gives CDR1 KGHSH, CDR2 LQKENI. V lost 6 bases to trimming and J lost 5 bases, with 13 bases between them. CDR3 loop: CASSPVTGETQYF. Here the CDR3 DNA reads TGTGCCAGCTCTCCAGTGACCGGGGAGACCCAGTACTTC.

This clone was counted once. The V gene is TRBV11-2, the J gene TRBJ2-5; possible D gene TRBD2, 6 bases. Germline values: CDR1 SGHAT, CDR2 FQNNGV. This CDR3 is built from 17 residues. Trimming pared 2 bases from V and 8 bases from J, leaving 24 bases between. CDR3 in amino acids: CASSLLRHGGVARTQYF. DNA of the CDR3: TGTGCCAGCAGCTTACTCCGTCACGGGGGAGTCGCTCGAACCCAGTACTTC.

The rearrangement uses TRBV2 and TRBJ2-1; D is unclear. The V gene lost 3 bases and the J gene lost 8 bases, with 2 bases spanning the gap. The CDR3 totals 10 residues. In germline, CDR1 is SNHLY, CDR2 FYNNEI. Written as DNA, the CDR3 is TGTGCCAGCAGTGACTATGAGCAGTTCTTC. Translation gives CASSDYEQFF.

The rearrangement uses TRBV29-1 and TRBJ2-7; perhaps TRBD1 as D (5 bases). Germline V gene lookup returns CDR1 SQVTM and CDR2 ANQGSEA. The CDR3 length is 14 residues. Trimming took 4 bases from V and 2 from J, leaving 15 bases between them. CDR3 sequence: CSVGGWGTTYEQYF. CDR3 nucleotide sequence: TGCAGCGTTGGTGGGTGGGGCACAACCTACGAGCAGTACTTC.